These T cell receptor beta chains were read from a single sample in a study of OX40 agonist ivuxolimab in advanced cancers. Method: immunoSEQ multiplex PCR; TCRdb's copy keeps in-frame clones and lacks some. The table lists more than 90,000 clones, about four fifths of them singletons, with around 5.5% in the top ten. The sequenced sample was CD4+ or CD8+ T cells sorted from blood, obtained in a trial of the OX40 agonist ivuxolimab. The receptors were sampled from an adult with an advanced solid tumor such as melanoma, head and neck, liver or kidney cancer. CDR3s include the opening cysteine and the closing phenylalanine or tryptophan. Fields, in order: D gene, V gene, CDR3 protein. A D gene is named only where the DNA matches it firmly.

.,TRBV5-1,CASSFVTGSVLNTEAFF
TRBD1,TRBV6-5,CASRVTGGLIGYTF
TRBD2,TRBV4-1,CASSQEAPGLAGDPSYNEQFF
.,TRBV5-4,CASSGEGEQFF
TRBD2,TRBV7-8,CASSLFPPGWREDNEQFF
.,TRBV9,CAGSVEAEVGTQYF
.,TRBV11-2,CASSPRYQETQYF
.,TRBV18,CASSASSLQRSNEQFF
TRBD1,TRBV6-5,CASSRQGANYGYTF
.,TRBV15,CATSRDASRTDTQYF